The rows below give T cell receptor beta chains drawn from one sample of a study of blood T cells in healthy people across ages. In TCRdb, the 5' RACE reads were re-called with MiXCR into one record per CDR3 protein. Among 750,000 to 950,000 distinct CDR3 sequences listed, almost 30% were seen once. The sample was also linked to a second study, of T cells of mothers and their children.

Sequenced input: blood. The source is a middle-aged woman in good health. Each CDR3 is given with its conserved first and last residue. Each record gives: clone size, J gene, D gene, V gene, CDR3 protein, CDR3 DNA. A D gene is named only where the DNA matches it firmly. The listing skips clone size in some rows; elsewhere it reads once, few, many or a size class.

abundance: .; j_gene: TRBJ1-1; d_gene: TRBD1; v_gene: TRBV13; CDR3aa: CASSPGGVTEAFF; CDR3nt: TGTGCCAGCAGCCCAGGGGGCGTAACTGAAGCTTTCTTT
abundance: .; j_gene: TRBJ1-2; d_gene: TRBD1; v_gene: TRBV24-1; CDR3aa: CATSDPRTGGLVDGYTF; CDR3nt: TGTGCCACCAGTGATCCGCGGACAGGGGGCCTCGTAGATGGCTACACCTTC
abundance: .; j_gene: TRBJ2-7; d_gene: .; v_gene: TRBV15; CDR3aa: CATSRLFGKGDYEQYF; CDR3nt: TGTGCCACCAGCAGACTCTTTGGGAAGGGGGACTACGAGCAGTACTTC
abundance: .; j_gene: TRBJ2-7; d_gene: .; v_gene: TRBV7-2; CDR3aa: CVSSLFSQDYEQYF; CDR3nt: TGTGTCAGCAGCTTATTTTCGCAGGACTACGAGCAGTACTTC
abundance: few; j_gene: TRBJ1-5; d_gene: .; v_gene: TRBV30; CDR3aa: CAWSDQQGNGQPQHF; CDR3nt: TGTGCCTGGAGTGACCAACAGGGAAACGGTCAGCCCCAGCATTTT
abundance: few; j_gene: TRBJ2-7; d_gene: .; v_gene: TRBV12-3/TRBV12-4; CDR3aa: CASSQQGGEQYF; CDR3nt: TGTGCCAGCAGTCAACAGGGAGGCGAGCAGTACTTC
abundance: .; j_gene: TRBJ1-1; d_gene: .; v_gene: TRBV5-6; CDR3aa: CASSYLHEAFF; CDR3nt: TGTGCCAGCAGCTACCTCCACGAAGCTTTCTTT
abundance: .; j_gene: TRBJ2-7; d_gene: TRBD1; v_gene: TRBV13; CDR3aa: CASSLARDRGSVVQYF; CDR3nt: TGTGCCAGCAGCCTCGCCCGGGACAGGGGATCGGTTGTGCAGTACTTC
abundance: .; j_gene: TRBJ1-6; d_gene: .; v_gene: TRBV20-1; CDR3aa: CSAAGRMAYNSPLHF; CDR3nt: TGCAGTGCTGCTGGACGGATGGCTTATAATTCACCCCTCCACTTT
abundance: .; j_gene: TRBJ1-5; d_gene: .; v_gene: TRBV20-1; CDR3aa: CSARDPRSGTDSNQPQHF; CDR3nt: TGCAGTGCTAGAGATCCCCGCTCTGGGACGGATAGCAATCAGCCCCAGCATTTT
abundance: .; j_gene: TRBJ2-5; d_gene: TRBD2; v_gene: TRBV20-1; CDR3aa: CSAQTSGLGETQYF; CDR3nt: TGCAGTGCCCAGACTAGCGGGCTTGGGGAGACCCAGTACTTC
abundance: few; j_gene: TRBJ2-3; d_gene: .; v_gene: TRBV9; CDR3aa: CASSVTGNLDTQYF; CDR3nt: TGTGCCAGCAGCGTAACAGGGAACCTAGATACGCAGTATTTT
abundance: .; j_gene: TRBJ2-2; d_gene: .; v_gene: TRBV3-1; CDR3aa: CASSQEPGTNTGELFF; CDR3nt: TGTGCCAGCAGCCAAGAGCCGGGAACGAACACCGGGGAGCTGTTTTTT
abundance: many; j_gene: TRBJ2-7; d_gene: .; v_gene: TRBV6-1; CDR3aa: CASSRTEPYEQYF; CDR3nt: TGTGCCAGCAGCAGAACAGAGCCCTACGAGCAGTACTTC
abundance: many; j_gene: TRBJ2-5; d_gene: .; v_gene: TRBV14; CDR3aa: CASSQDRRQVQETQYF; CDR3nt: TGTGCCAGCAGCCAAGATAGGCGACAGGTACAAGAGACCCAGTACTTC
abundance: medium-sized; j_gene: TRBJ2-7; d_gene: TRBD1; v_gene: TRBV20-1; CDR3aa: CSAKQGALSSYEQYF; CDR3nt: TGCAGTGCAAAACAGGGGGCCCTTAGCTCCTACGAGCAGTACTTC
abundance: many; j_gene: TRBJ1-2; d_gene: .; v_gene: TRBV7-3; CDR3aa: CASSQDSFPNYGYTF; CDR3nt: TGTGCCAGCAGCCAAGACAGCTTTCCTAACTATGGCTACACCTTC
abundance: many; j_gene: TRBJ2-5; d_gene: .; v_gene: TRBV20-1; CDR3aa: CSPRSGLLQETQYF; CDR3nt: TGCAGTCCCCGATCGGGTCTACTCCAAGAGACCCAGTACTTC
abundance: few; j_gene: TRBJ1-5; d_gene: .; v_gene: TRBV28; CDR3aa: CASSSNRVSGPQHF; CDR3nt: TGTGCCAGCAGTTCGAACAGGGTCAGTGGGCCCCAGCATTTT
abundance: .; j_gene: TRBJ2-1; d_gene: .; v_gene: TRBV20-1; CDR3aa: CSALDQGEGYNEQFF; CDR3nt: TGCAGTGCGCTTGATCAGGGTGAGGGGTACAATGAGCAGTTCTTC
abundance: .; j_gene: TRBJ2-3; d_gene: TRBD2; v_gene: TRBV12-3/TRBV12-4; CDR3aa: CASSSWTSGGDTDTQYF; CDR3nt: TGTGCCAGCAGTTCCTGGACTAGCGGAGGGGACACAGATACGCAGTATTTT
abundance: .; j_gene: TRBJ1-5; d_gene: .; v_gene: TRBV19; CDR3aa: CASSIRGASNQPQHF; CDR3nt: TGTGCCAGTAGTATCAGAGGGGCCAGCAATCAGCCCCAGCATTTT
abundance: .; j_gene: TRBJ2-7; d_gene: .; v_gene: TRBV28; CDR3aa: CASRISGLMSSYEQYF; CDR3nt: TGTGCCAGCAGAATCTCGGGACTCATGAGCTCCTACGAGCAGTACTTC
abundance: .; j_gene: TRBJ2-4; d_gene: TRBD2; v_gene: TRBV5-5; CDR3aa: CASSFRAGGNIQYF; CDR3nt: TGTGCCAGCAGCTTTCGAGCGGGGGGGAACATTCAGTACTTC
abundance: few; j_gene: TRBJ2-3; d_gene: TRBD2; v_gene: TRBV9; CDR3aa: CASSDMASGGATDTQYF; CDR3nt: TGTGCCAGCAGTGATATGGCTAGCGGGGGGGCCACAGATACGCAGTATTTT
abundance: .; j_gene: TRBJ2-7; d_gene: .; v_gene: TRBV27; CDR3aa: CASRYRRVGGYEQYF; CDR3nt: TGTGCCAGCAGGTATCGGAGGGTAGGGGGTTACGAGCAGTACTTC
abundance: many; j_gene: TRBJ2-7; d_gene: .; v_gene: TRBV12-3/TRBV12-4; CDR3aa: CASSYTAYEQYF; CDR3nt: TGTGCCAGCAGTTACACAGCCTACGAGCAGTACTTC
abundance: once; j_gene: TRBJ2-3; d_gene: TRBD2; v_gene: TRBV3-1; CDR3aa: CASSQVGTSGSRTDTQYF; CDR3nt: TGTGCCAGCAGCCAAGTGGGGACTAGCGGGTCCCGCACAGATACGCAGTATTTT
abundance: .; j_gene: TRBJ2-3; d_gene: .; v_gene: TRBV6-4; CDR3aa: CASSDLGGPTDTQYF; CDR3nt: TGTGCCAGCAGTGACTTAGGGGGGCCCACAGATACGCAGTATTTT
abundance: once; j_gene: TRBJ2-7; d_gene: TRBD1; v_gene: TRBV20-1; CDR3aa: CSAVDRALYEQYF; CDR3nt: TGCAGTGCCGTTGACAGGGCCCTCTACGAGCAGTACTTC
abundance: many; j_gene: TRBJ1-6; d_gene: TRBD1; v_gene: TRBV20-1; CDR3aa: CSVITGDSPLHF; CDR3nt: TGCAGTGTCATTACAGGGGATTCACCCCTCCACTTT